This entry lists 14 T cell receptor beta chains sequenced from one sample in a study of blood T cell repertoires in COVID-19. Libraries were prepared by immunoSEQ multiplex PCR; TCRdb keeps only in-frame clonotypes and omits some of them. Among 100,000 or so clones listed, roughly 80% were seen once. The specimen was peripheral blood. Receptors originate from an older woman with active or convalescent COVID-19.

This clone is a singleton in its sample. The CDR3 DNA follows: TGTGCCAGCAGCTTACACGACAGGGCGGCCTATGGCTACACCTTC. It yields the protein CASSLHDRAAYGYTF. This sequence joins TRBV11-2 and TRBJ1-2; 7 nucleotides agree with TRBD1. The V and J ends lost 2 bases and 4 bases, in that order; junction bases with no gene match: 7. CDR3 length: 15 residues. In germline, CDR1 is SGHAT, CDR2 FQNNGV.

The chain combines TRBV28 with TRBJ1-2, with 9 bases matching TRBD1. V was pared by 6 bases and J by 7 bases, with 9 bases of the junction left unmatched. CDR3 length: 14 amino acids. Germline V lookup: CDR1 MDHEN, CDR2 SYDVKM. CDR3 amino acids: CASRRTGESGGYTF. CDR3 bases: TGTGCCAGCAGAAGGACAGGGGAATCTGGTGGCTACACCTTC.

V gene TRBV10-3 combines with J gene TRBJ2-7, with TRBD1 matching 11 bases. V lost 7 bases and J lost 3; bases outside the gene matches: 5. The CDR3 length is 14 residues. In germline, CDR1 is ENHRY, CDR2 SYGVKD. CDR3 in amino acids: CAINPGQGVYEQYF. DNA for the CDR3: TGTGCCATCAACCCGGGACAGGGGGTCTACGAGCAGTACTTC.

The chain is built from TRBV9 and TRBJ1-2; D possibly corresponds to TRBD1 (5 bases). This CDR3 has 15 amino acids. Germline V gives CDR1 SGDLS, CDR2 YYNGEE. V gave up 0 bases and J gave up 6 bases, with 15 bases separating them. The CDR3 loop reads CASSVDAGGRNGYTF. The DNA for the CDR3 is TGTGCCAGCAGCGTAGACGCCGGGGGGAGAAATGGCTACACCTTC.

About this clone itself: Other DNA variants within this sample encode the same CDR3. The CDR3 loop is CASSLGTGGNTEAFF. The CDR3 DNA is TGCGCCAGCAGCCTCGGGACAGGGGGAAACACTGAAGCTTTCTTT. The chain joins TRBV5-1 to TRBJ1-1; TRBD1 aligns across 11 bases. Trimming at V came to 4 bases and at J to 2 bases, leaving 4 bases not matched to a gene. This CDR3 region has 15 residues. Germline V gene lookup returns CDR1 SGHRS and CDR2 YFSETQ.

This chain joins TRBV6-5 and TRBJ2-7; 8 bases align to TRBD1. The CDR3 totals 12 residues. V dropped 10 bases and J dropped 1; count of bases not matched to a gene: 3. Germline V CDR1 and CDR2: MNHEY, SVGAGI. CDR3 sequence (DNA): TGTGCCATACGACAGGGGTCCTACGAGCAGTACTTC. It encodes CAIRQGSYEQYF.

The rearrangement joins TRBV7-2 to TRBJ1-2; weak D call: TRBD1 (6 bases). The V and J ends lost 5 bases and 3 bases respectively, with 16 bases between them. Germline V gene sequence: CDR1 SGHTA, CDR2 FQGNSA. The CDR3 runs to 15 residues. The CDR3 DNA reads as TGTGCCAGCAGCCGCAGTCAGGGGATCGACTATGGCTACACCTTC. It specifies CASSRSQGIDYGYTF.

This chain connects TRBV11-3 to TRBJ2-5; D call uncertain. CDR3 length: 13 residues. Trimming took 3 bases from V and 2 from J, leaving 7 bases between them. Germline assignment: CDR1 SGHNT and CDR2 YENEEA. CDR3 sequence (DNA): TGTGCCAGCAGCTTTTCCGGGCAAGAGACCCAGTACTTC. Its translation is CASSFSGQETQYF.

This sequence joins TRBV5-1 and TRBJ1-1, with TRBD1 identical over 9 bases. CDR3 length equals 15 residues. CDR1 and CDR2 (germline): SGHRS, YFSETQ. V shed 1 base, J shed 11 bases, and the junction held 12 bases outside the gene matches. The CDR3 coding sequence is TGCGCCAGCAGCTTGACCCCGGGACAGGGCCGGTGGGCTTTCTTT. Residues: CASSLTPGQGRWAFF.

Written as DNA, the CDR3 is TGTGCCAGTACCTCGGGGTCCAGGGGCTGGCTAGGACAGCCCCAGCATTTT. Translating gives CASTSGSRGWLGQPQHF. The rearrangement joins TRBV19 to TRBJ1-5, with a possible D match to TRBD1 (6 bases). Trimming removed 7 bases at V and 7 bases at J, with 26 bases between. The CDR3 is made up of 17 amino acids. Germline CDR1 is LNHDA and CDR2 is SQIVND (reference sequence).

The chain couples TRBV18 to TRBJ1-6, with unresolved D. The CDR3 has 15 amino acids. The V gene lost 2 bases and the J gene lost 1 base, with 6 bases spanning the gap. The germline V gene encodes CDR1 KGHSH and CDR2 LQKENI. The CDR3 loop reads CASSPEVSYNSPLHF. The CDR3 DNA follows: TGTGCCAGCTCACCAGAGGTATCCTATAATTCACCCCTCCACTTT.

This clone was seen just once. This chain joins TRBV29-1 and TRBJ2-1, with no clear D. Trimming shortened V by 4 bases and J by 9 bases, and 13 bases separated the two germline ends. The CDR3 totals 12 residues. Looked up from germline, CDR1 is SQVTM and CDR2 is ANQGSEA. The CDR3 sequence is CSVGGGIGEQFF. In nucleotides, the CDR3 is TGCAGCGTTGGAGGTGGAATCGGTGAGCAGTTCTTC.

This sequence joins TRBV6-6 and TRBJ1-6, with TRBD1 matching 7 bases. This CDR3 has 14 residues. Unmatched junction bases numbered 6, after V lost 6 bases and J lost 7 bases. Germline V gene lookup returns CDR1 MNHNY and CDR2 SVGAGI (reference sequence). The CDR3 region is CASSPRQGNSPLHF. The CDR3 DNA reads as TGTGCCAGCAGCCCCAGACAGGGAAATTCACCCCTCCACTTT.

This chain connects TRBV7-2 to TRBJ2-5; 11 bases match TRBD2. This CDR3 has 15 residues. CDR1 SGHTA and CDR2 FQGNSA come from the germline V gene. The V and J ends lost 3 bases and 3 bases, in that order; junction bases with no gene match: 3. CDR3 in DNA: TGTGCCAGCAGCTTGAGACTAGCGGGGAAAGAGACCCAGTACTTC. Translation gives CASSLRLAGKETQYF.